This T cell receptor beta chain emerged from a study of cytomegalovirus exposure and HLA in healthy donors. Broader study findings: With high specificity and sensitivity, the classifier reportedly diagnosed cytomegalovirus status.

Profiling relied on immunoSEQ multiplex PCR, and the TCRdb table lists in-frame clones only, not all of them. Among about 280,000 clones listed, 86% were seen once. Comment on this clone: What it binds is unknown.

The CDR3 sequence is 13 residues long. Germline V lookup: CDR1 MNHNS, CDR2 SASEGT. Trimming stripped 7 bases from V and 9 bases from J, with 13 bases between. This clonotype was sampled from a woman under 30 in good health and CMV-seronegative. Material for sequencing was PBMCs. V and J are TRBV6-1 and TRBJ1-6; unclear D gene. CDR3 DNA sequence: TGTGCCAGCACCACGCTGACAAGTTCACCCCTCCACTTT. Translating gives CASTTLTSSPLHF.